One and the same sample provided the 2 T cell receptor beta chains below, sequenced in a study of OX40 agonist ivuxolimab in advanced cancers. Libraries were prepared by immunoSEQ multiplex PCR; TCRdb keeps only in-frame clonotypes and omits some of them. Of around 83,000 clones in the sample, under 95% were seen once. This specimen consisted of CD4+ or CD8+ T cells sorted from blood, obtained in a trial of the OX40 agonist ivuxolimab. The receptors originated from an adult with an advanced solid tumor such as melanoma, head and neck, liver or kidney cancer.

The CDR3, as DNA: TGTGCCAGCAGTTACTCGCTGGGAAGGGAGACCCAGTACTTC. The encoded protein is CASSYSLGRETQYF. This sequence joins TRBV6-5 and TRBJ2-5, with unresolved D. The CDR3 loop spans 14 amino acids. Between the trimmed V and J ends, which lost 0 bases and 5 bases, there was a span of 10 bases. Germline V lookup: CDR1 MNHEY, CDR2 SVGAGI.

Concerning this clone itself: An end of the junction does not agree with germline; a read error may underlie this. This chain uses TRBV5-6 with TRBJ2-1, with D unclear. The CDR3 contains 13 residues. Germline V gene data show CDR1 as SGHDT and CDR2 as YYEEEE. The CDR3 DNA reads TGTGCCAGCAGCCCCGGGTCGGTCGGTCGCCCCCTCTTC. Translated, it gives CASSPGSVGRPLF.